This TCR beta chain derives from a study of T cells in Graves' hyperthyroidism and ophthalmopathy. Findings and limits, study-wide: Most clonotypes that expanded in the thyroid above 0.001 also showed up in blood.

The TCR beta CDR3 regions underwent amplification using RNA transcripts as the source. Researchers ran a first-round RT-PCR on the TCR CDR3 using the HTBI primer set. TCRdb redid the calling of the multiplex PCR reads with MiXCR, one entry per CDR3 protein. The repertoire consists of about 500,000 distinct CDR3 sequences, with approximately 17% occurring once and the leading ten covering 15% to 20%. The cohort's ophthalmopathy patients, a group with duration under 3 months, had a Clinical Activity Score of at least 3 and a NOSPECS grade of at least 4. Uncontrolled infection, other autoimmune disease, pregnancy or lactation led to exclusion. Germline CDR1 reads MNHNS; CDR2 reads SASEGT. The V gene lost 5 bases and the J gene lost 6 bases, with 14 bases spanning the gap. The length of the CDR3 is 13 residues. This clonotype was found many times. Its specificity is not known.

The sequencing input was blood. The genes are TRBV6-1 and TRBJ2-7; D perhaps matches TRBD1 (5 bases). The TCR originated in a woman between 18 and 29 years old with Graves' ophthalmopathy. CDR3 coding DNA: TGTGCCAGCAGTTCCCCGTCCAGGGCCGAGCAGTACTTC. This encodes CASSSPSRAEQYF.